The 9 T cell receptor beta chains below all came from one sample that was sequenced in a study of blood T cells in healthy people across ages. Through a sample-barcoded 5' primer and a J-beta primer mix, a second PCR was run for roughly 6 to 12 cycles. TCRdb called the 5' RACE reads again in MiXCR, with one record for every CDR3 protein. The table includes about 1,400,000 distinct CDR3 sequences, roughly 64% detected once. Sequencing input: blood. The receptors come from a man younger than 35 in good health.

CDR3 bases: TGCAGTAAAACACAGGGGTGGGGTGCCGAGCAGTTCTTC. This translates into CSKTQGWGAEQFF. This chain uses TRBV20-1 with TRBJ2-1; 7 positions match TRBD1. J gave up 10 bases and V 8 bases, and 14 bases lay outside the gene matches. CDR1 DFQATT and CDR2 SNEGSKA come from the germline V gene (reference sequence). CDR3 length: 13 residues.

CDR3 nucleotide sequence: TGCGCCAGCAGCCCTGGAGTGGCCAGGACTTTGTATGGCTACACCTTC. This sequence encodes CASSPGVARTLYGYTF. The chain carries TRBV5-1 and TRBJ1-2; D remains ambiguous. Germline lookup yields CDR1 SGHRS and CDR2 YFSETQ. The V end lost 4 bases, the J end lost 5 bases, and 21 bases lay between the germline ends. The CDR3 covers 16 residues.

The chain recombines TRBV28 with TRBJ1-4; no reliable D call. Germline V lookup: CDR1 MDHEN, CDR2 SYDVKM. V shed 3 bases and J shed 0 bases, with 14 bases lying between them. The CDR3 is 17 residues long. The CDR3 protein is CASSFTGVRATNEKLFF. CDR3 in DNA: TGTGCCAGCAGTTTTACGGGTGTAAGGGCAACTAATGAAAAACTGTTTTTT. Variable domain in full (rest from reference TRBV28 and TRBJ1-4): DVKVTQSSRYLVKRTGEKVFLECVQDMDHENMFWYRQDPGLGLRLIYFSYDVKMKEKGDIPEGYSVSREKKERFSLILESASTNQTSMYLCASSFTGVRATNEKLFFGSGTQLSVL.

This clonotype was counted a few times. This chain joins TRBV20-1 and TRBJ1-5, with D maybe TRBD1 (5 bases). CDR1 and CDR2 (germline): DFQATT, SNEGSKA (reference sequence). The CDR3 extends over 14 amino acids. Trimming removed 3 bases at V and 9 bases at J, with 18 bases between. CDR3 nucleotides: TGCAGTGCTAGTGGCGGGGCAATGATTCCGCCCCAGCATTTT. Protein sequence: CSASGGAMIPPQHF.

The J gene is TRBJ2-7, the V gene TRBV4-1; tentative D call: TRBD1 (6 bases). Trimming stripped 4 bases from V and 0 bases from J, with 10 bases between. The CDR3 contains 14 residues. Germline lookup yields CDR1 MGHRA and CDR2 YSYEKL. The CDR3, as DNA: TGCGCCAGCAGCCGAGGACAGTTCTCCTACGAGCAGTACTTC. Translated, it gives CASSRGQFSYEQYF.

The table lists this clonotype with a few counts. The chain recombines TRBV7-2 with TRBJ2-7; D unresolved. Trimming removed 2 bases from V and 7 bases from J, with 15 bases in between. The CDR3 sequence is 14 residues long. Germline CDR1 is SGHTA and CDR2 is FQGNSA. This chain's CDR3 is CASSLPASQYEQYF. CDR3 DNA sequence: TGTGCCAGCAGCTTACCAGCATCGCAGTATGAGCAGTACTTC.

The chain carries TRBV6-1 and TRBJ1-2; 12 positions match TRBD1. Germline V gene lookup returns CDR1 MNHNS and CDR2 SASEGT. After removal of 4 bases from V and 5 bases from J, the junction contained 5 bases not matched to a gene. The CDR3 sequence is 15 residues long. In DNA, the CDR3 is TGTGCCAGCAGTGCCGGGACAGGGGGCTTATATGGCTACACCTTC. Protein product: CASSAGTGGLYGYTF.

The V gene is TRBV6-1, the J gene TRBJ2-3; TRBD2 matches at 14 bases. CDR1 is MNHNS and CDR2 is SASEGT in the germline V gene. Trimming cost V 5 bases and J 2 bases; bases outside gene matches: 3. The CDR3 sequence is 16 residues long. The chain's CDR3 is CASSRTSGRLTDTQYF. The CDR3 nucleotides read TGTGCCAGCAGTCGGACTAGCGGGAGGCTCACAGATACGCAGTATTTT.

The chain uses TRBV3-1 and TRBJ2-6; TRBD1 might be the D (6 bases). CDR1 and CDR2 from the germline V gene are LGHDT and YNNKEL (reference sequence). This CDR3 is built from 19 residues. Trimming stripped 3 bases from V and 1 base from J, with 19 bases between. CDR3 nucleotides: TGTGCCAGCAGCCATGATACAGGGTACCCACCATCTGGGGCCAACGTCCTGACTTTC. Protein product: CASSHDTGYPPSGANVLTF.